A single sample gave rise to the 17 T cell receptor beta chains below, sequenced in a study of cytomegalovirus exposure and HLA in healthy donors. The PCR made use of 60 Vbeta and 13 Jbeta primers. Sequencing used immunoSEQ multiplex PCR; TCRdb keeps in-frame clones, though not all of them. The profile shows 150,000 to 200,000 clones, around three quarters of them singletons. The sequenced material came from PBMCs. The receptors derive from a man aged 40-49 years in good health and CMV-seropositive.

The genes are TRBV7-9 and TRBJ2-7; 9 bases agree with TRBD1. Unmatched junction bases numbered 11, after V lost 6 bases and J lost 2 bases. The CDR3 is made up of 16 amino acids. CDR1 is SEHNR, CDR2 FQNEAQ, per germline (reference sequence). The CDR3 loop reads CASRPPGQGRAYEQYF. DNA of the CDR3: TGTGCCAGCAGGCCCCCGGGACAGGGAAGGGCCTACGAGCAGTACTTC.

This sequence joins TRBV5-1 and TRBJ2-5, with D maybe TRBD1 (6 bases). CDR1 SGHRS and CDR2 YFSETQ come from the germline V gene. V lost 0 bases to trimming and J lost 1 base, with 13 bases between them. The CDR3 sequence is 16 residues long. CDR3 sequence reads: CASSLGGPESQETQYF. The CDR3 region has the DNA TGCGCCAGCAGCTTGGGGGGGCCGGAGAGCCAAGAGACCCAGTACTTC.

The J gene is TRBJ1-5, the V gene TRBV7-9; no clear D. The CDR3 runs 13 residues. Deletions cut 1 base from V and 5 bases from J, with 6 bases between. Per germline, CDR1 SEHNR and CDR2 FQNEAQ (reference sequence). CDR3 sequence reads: CASSLGPYQPQHF. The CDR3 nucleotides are TGTGCCAGCAGCTTAGGGCCGTATCAGCCCCAGCATTTT.

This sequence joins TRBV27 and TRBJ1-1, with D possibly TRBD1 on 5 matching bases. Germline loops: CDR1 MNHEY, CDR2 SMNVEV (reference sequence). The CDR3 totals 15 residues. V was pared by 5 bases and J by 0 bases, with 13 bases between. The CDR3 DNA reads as TGTGCCAGCAGTCCCTGGACACACATGAACACTGAAGCTTTCTTT. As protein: CASSPWTHMNTEAFF.

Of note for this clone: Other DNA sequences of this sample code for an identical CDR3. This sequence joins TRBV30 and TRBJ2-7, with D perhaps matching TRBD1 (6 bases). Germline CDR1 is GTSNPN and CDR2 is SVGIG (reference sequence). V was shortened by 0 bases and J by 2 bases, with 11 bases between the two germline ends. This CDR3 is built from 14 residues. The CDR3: CAWSVLQGPYEQYF. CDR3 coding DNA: TGTGCCTGGAGTGTACTCCAGGGGCCCTACGAGCAGTACTTC.

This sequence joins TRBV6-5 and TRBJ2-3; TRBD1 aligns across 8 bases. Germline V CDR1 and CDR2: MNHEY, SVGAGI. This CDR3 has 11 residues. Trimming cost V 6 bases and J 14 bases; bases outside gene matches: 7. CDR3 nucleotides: TGTGCCAGCAGCCGTGGACAGGGAAGGTATTTT. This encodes CASSRGQGRYF.

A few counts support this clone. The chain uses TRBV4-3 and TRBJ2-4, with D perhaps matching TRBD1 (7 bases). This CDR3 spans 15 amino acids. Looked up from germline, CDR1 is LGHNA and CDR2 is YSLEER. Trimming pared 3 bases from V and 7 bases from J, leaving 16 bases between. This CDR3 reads CASSQEPGGRNIQYF. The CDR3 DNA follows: TGCGCCAGCAGCCAGGAACCAGGGGGGAGGAACATTCAGTACTTC.

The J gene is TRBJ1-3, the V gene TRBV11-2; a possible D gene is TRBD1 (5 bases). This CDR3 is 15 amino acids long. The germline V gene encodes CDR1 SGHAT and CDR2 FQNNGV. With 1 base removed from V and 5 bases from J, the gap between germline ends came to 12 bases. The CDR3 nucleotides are TGTGCCAGCAGCTTAGTGGCCGACAGAAGAAACACCATATATTTT. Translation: CASSLVADRRNTIYF.

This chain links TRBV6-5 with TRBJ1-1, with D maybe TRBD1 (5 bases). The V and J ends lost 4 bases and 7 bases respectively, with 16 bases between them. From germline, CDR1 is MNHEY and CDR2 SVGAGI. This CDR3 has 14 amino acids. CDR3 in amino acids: CASSSAGLRFEAFF. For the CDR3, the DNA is TGTGCCAGCAGTTCCGCAGGGCTAAGGTTTGAAGCTTTCTTT.

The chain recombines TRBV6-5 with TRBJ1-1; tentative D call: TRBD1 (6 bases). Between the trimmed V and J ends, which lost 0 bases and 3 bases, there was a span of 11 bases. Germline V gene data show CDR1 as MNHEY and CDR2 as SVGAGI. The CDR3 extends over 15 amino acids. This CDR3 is CASSYSIRGDTEAFF. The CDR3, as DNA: TGTGCCAGCAGTTACTCGATCAGGGGTGACACTGAAGCTTTCTTT.

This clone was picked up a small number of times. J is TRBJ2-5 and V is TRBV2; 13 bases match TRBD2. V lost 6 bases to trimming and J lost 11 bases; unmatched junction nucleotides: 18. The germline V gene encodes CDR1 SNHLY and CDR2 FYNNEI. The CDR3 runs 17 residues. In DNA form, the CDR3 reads TGTGCCAGCAGAGGGATCCCCTGGACTAGCGGGGGAGGAGAGCAGTACTTC. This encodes CASRGIPWTSGGGEQYF.

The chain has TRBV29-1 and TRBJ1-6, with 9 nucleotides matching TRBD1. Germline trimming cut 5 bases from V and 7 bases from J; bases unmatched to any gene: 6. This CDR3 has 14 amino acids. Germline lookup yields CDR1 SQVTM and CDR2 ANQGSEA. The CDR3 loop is CSVSTGGNNSPLHF. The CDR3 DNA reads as TGCAGCGTTTCGACAGGGGGTAACAATTCACCCCTCCACTTT. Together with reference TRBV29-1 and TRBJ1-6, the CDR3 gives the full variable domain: SAVISQKPSRDICQRGTSLTIQCQVDSQVTMMFWYRQQPGQSLTLIATANQGSEATYESGFVIDKFPISRPNLTFSTLTVSNMSPEDSSIYLCSVSTGGNNSPLHFGNGTRLTVT.

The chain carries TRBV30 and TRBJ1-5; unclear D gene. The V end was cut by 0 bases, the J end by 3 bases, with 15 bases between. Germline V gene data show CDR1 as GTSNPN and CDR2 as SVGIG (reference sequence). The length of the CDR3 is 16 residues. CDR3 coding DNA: TGTGCCTGGAGTGTACCCACTGGAGGGTACAATCAGCCCCAGCATTTT. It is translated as CAWSVPTGGYNQPQHF.

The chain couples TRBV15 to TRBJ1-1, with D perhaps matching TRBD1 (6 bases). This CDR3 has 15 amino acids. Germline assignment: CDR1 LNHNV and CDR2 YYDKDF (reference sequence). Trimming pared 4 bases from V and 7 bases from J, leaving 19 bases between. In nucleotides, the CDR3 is TGTGCCACCAGCATCCTATCGTCAGGGGATCGTGAAGCTTTCTTT. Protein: CATSILSSGDREAFF.

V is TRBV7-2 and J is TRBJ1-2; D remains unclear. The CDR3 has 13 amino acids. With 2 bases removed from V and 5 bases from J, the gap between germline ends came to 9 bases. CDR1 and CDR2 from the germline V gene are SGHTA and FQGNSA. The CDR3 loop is CASSLKNGYGYTF. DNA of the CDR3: TGTGCCAGCAGCTTAAAAAACGGTTATGGCTACACCTTC.

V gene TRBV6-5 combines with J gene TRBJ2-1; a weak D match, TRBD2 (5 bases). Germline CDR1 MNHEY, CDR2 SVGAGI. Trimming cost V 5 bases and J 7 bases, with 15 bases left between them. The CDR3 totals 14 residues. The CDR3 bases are TGTGCCAGCAGTGGGGAATTACCGGGGAATGAGCAGTTCTTC. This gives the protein CASSGELPGNEQFF.

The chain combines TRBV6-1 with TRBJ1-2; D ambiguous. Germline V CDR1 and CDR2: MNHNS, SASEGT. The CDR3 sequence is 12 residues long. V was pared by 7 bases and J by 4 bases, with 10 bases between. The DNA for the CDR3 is TGTGCCAGCAACCGGGGTACCTATGGCTACACCTTC. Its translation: CASNRGTYGYTF.